A single sample is the source of the 25 T cell receptor beta chains below, sequenced in a study of blood T cell repertoires in COVID-19. Clones were read by immunoSEQ multiplex PCR, and TCRdb kept only the in-frame ones, dropping some. Of 100,000 to 150,000 clones listed, about 89% were seen once; the top ten hold less than 2.5%. The sample comprised peripheral blood. All receptors come from a man aged 50 to 59 with active COVID-19.

The V and J genes are TRBV11-2 and TRBJ2-3, with TRBD2 identical over 9 bases. This CDR3 is 16 amino acids long. V gave up 6 bases and J gave up 4 bases; unmatched junction bases: 11. Germline CDR1 and CDR2: SGHAT and FQNNGV. The CDR3 DNA follows: TGTGCCAGCAGGTCTCTCGCGGGGGGGCTTTCAGATACGCAGTATTTT. Amino acid sequence: CASRSLAGGLSDTQYF.

This rearrangement joins TRBV15 to TRBJ1-3; D remains unclear. V lost 10 bases to trimming and J lost 3 bases, with 13 bases between them. Per germline, CDR1 LNHNV and CDR2 YYDKDF (reference sequence). The CDR3 covers 13 residues. The CDR3 nucleotides are TGTGCCATCTCGACTGGCGATGGAAACACCATATATTTT. This translates into CAISTGDGNTIYF.

The chain uses TRBV4-3 and TRBJ1-2, with a weak D call TRBD1 (6 bases). This CDR3 contains 14 residues. Germline CDR1 and CDR2: LGHNA and YSLEER. V was shortened by 1 base and J by 8 bases, with 14 bases between the two germline ends. This CDR3 reads CASSQVLGGRGYTF. The CDR3, as DNA: TGCGCCAGCAGCCAAGTCTTAGGGGGTCGGGGCTACACCTTC.

The J gene is TRBJ1-1, the V gene TRBV3-1 (or the pseudogene TRBV3-2); tentative D call: TRBD1 (6 bases). V lost 4 bases and J lost 2, with 11 bases in between. In germline, CDR1 is LGHDT, CDR2 YNNKEL (reference sequence). This CDR3 contains 14 residues. In nucleotides, the CDR3 is TGTGCCAGCAGCCTCAGGGGCACAAACACTGAAGCTTTCTTT. This translates into CASSLRGTNTEAFF.

CDR3 sequence: CASSIERLGVLSGNTIYF. DNA for the CDR3: TGTGCCAGTAGTATAGAGAGACTCGGAGTCCTCTCTGGAAACACCATATATTTT. The chain recombines TRBV19 with TRBJ1-3; no reliable D call. Trimming pared 0 bases from V and 0 bases from J, leaving 15 bases between. Looked up from germline, CDR1 is LNHDA and CDR2 is SQIVND (reference sequence). This CDR3 spans 18 amino acids.

The chain combines TRBV9 with TRBJ2-3; weak D call: TRBD1 (6 bases). Per germline, CDR1 SGDLS and CDR2 YYNGEE. The CDR3 spans 12 residues. V lost 3 bases and J lost 6, with 8 bases in between. The chain's CDR3 is CASSAGADTQYF. CDR3 DNA: TGTGCCAGCAGCGCAGGGGCCGATACGCAGTATTTT.

The rearrangement links TRBV12-5 to TRBJ2-5; 7 bases line up with TRBD1. This CDR3 region has 15 residues. Germline V gives CDR1 LGHNT, CDR2 FRNRAP. Germline trimming cut 1 base from V and 4 bases from J; bases unmatched to any gene: 6. The DNA for the CDR3 is TGTGCTAGTGGTTTGGGACAGGGAGTGGGAGAGACCCAGTACTTC. Protein sequence: CASGLGQGVGETQYF.

The CDR3 loop is CASSVKTSGTWHSYEQYF. The DNA of the CDR3 is TGTGCCAGTAGTGTTAAGACTAGCGGTACATGGCACTCCTACGAGCAGTACTTC. The chain is built from TRBV19 and TRBJ2-7; 9 nucleotides align to TRBD2. The germline V gene encodes CDR1 LNHDA and CDR2 SQIVND (reference sequence). The CDR3 consists of 18 residues. Trimming took 5 bases from V and 0 from J; bases not matched to a gene: 14.

J is TRBJ1-6 and V is TRBV6-1; D is possibly TRBD1 (5 bases). The CDR3 runs 15 residues. V was shortened by 2 bases and J by 8 bases, with 13 bases between the two germline ends. In germline, CDR1 is MNHNS, CDR2 SASEGT. The CDR3 DNA reads as TGTGCCAGCAGTGAATCTGGGGCAGGCTATTCACCCCTCCACTTT. This encodes CASSESGAGYSPLHF.

The rearrangement joins TRBV30 to TRBJ2-5, with 7 bases matching TRBD2. Germline V gene data show CDR1 as GTSNPN and CDR2 as SVGIG (reference sequence). V was pared by 3 bases and J by 4 bases, with 2 bases of the junction left unmatched. The CDR3 is 12 amino acids. The CDR3 reads CAWRGGTETQYF. The CDR3 region has the DNA TGTGCCTGGAGGGGGGGGACAGAGACCCAGTACTTC.

The chain carries TRBV18 and TRBJ2-6, with 9 bases lining up with TRBD1. This CDR3 spans 22 amino acids. Germline V gives CDR1 KGHSH, CDR2 LQKENI. V lost 1 base and J lost 0; bases outside the gene matches: 16. The CDR3 region is CASSPLPYTGGLDFSGANVLTF. DNA of the CDR3: TGTGCCAGCTCACCACTACCCTATACAGGGGGCCTAGATTTCTCTGGGGCCAACGTCCTGACTTTC.

The chain combines TRBV3-1 (or the pseudogene TRBV3-2) with TRBJ1-3, with TRBD1 matching over 7 bases. The junction had 4 bases not matched to a gene; V was cut back by 2 bases and J by 0 bases. Germline V CDR1 and CDR2: LGHDT, YNNKEL (reference sequence). The CDR3 sequence is 16 residues long. The CDR3 nucleotides are TGTGCCAGCAGCCAACTACAGGGGCCCTCTGGAAACACCATATATTTT. Its protein product is CASSQLQGPSGNTIYF.

The V gene is TRBV5-1, the J gene TRBJ1-1, with 8 nucleotides matching TRBD1. The CDR3 has 14 amino acids. Germline V gene sequence: CDR1 SGHRS, CDR2 YFSETQ. V gave up 4 bases and J gave up 5 bases; unmatched junction bases: 7. CDR3 coding DNA: TGCGCCAGCAGCCCACGGACAGGGAGGACTGAAGCTTTCTTT. Its translation is CASSPRTGRTEAFF.

Here the CDR3 reads CASSLLGQGNGYTF. The CDR3 coding sequence is TGTGCCAGCAGCTTACTGGGACAGGGCAACGGCTACACCTTC. The V and J genes are TRBV7-9 and TRBJ1-2; 9 nucleotides match TRBD1. The ends lost 2 bases at V and 8 bases at J; junction bases unmatched: 6. The CDR3 runs to 14 residues. From germline, CDR1 is SEHNR and CDR2 FQNEAQ (reference sequence). Full variable domain (remainder filled in from reference TRBV7-9 and TRBJ1-2): DTGVSQNPRHKITKRGQNVTFRCDPISEHNRLYWYRQTLGQGPEFLTYFQNEAQLEKSRLLSDRFSAERPKGSFSTLEIQRTEQGDSAMYLCASSLLGQGNGYTFGSGTRLTVV.

In its sample, this clone was seen once. This chain joins TRBV19 and TRBJ2-1; TRBD1 matches 7 bases. The germline gives CDR1 LNHDA, CDR2 SQIVND (reference sequence). This CDR3 contains 15 residues. Trimming at V came to 1 base and at J to 6 bases, leaving 6 bases not matched to a gene. The CDR3 bases are TGTGCCAGTAGTATAGCTGGCAGGGGGTCCAATGAGCAGTTCTTC. This codes for CASSIAGRGSNEQFF. The full variable domain, in which reference TRBV19 and TRBJ2-1 provide the parts outside the CDR3, is DGGITQSPKYLFRKEGQNVTLSCEQNLNHDAMYWYRQDPGQGLRLIYYSQIVNDFQKGDIAEGYSVSREKKESFPLTVTSAQKNPTAFYLCASSIAGRGSNEQFFGPGTRLTVL.

The chain uses TRBV6-1 and TRBJ2-5, with 9 bases lining up with TRBD1. The CDR3 extends over 13 amino acids. With V trimmed by 10 bases and J by 2 bases, 5 bases remained unmatched. CDR1 is MNHNS, CDR2 SASEGT, per germline. This chain's CDR3 is CATLDRGQETQYF. The CDR3 DNA reads TGTGCCACCTTGGACAGGGGACAAGAGACCCAGTACTTC.

The genes are TRBV7-2 and TRBJ1-6, with TRBD1 as a possible D gene (6 bases). Germline V gene data show CDR1 as SGHTA and CDR2 as FQGNSA. V lost 1 base and J 10 bases, leaving 20 bases between the germline ends. The CDR3 loop spans 17 amino acids. The CDR3 sequence is CASSLGGGRGARSPLHF. The CDR3 bases are TGTGCCAGCAGCTTAGGAGGTGGTCGGGGGGCCAGGTCACCCCTCCACTTT.

V and J are TRBV20-1 and TRBJ2-3; 13 positions agree with TRBD2. The junction had 8 bases not matched to a gene; V was cut back by 5 bases and J by 3 bases. The CDR3 extends over 16 amino acids. CDR1 and CDR2 from the germline V gene are DFQATT and SNEGSKA (reference sequence). The CDR3 reads CSAGGLAGVGTDTQYF. Here the CDR3 DNA reads TGCAGTGCTGGTGGACTAGCGGGGGTGGGGACAGATACGCAGTATTTT.

This clone is a singleton in its sample. This chain joins TRBV5-1 and TRBJ2-2, with 12 bases aligning to TRBD1. Germline CDR1 and CDR2: SGHRS and YFSETQ. V shed 6 bases and J 2 bases; nucleotides not matched to a gene: 8. There are 17 residues in the CDR3. As DNA, the CDR3 is TGCGCCAGCACGGGACAGGGGGCCGTATACAACACCGGGGAGCTGTTTTTT. It yields the protein CASTGQGAVYNTGELFF.

The V call is TRBV19, the J call TRBJ2-2; the match to TRBD1 covers 8 bases. The V segment lost 7 bases and the J segment 1 base; nucleotides outside the gene matches: 2. Germline values: CDR1 LNHDA, CDR2 SQIVND (reference sequence). CDR3 size: 14 residues. The CDR3 loop reads CASKGTGNTGELFF. The CDR3 bases are TGTGCCAGTAAGGGGACAGGGAACACCGGGGAGCTGTTTTTT.

The chain uses TRBV29-1 and TRBJ1-1; D unresolved. CDR1 and CDR2 (germline): SQVTM, ANQGSEA. Trimming removed 0 bases at V and 13 bases at J, with 12 bases between. The CDR3 contains 11 residues. This CDR3 reads CSVEDPPRVFF. CDR3 coding DNA: TGCAGCGTTGAAGATCCCCCCCGCGTTTTCTTT. Supplemented by reference TRBV29-1 and TRBJ1-1, the full variable domain reads SAVISQKPSRDICQRGTSLTIQCQVDSQVTMMFWYRQQPGQSLTLIATANQGSEATYESGFVIDKFPISRPNLTFSTLTVSNMSPEDSSIYLCSVEDPPRVFFGQGTRLTVV.

The V gene is TRBV6-5, the J gene TRBJ2-1; the match to TRBD2 covers 11 bases. CDR1 is MNHEY, CDR2 SVGAGI, per germline. The CDR3 is 15 residues long. V trimming: 8 bases; J trimming: 5 bases; junction bases outside the gene matches: 8. For the CDR3, the DNA is TGTGCCAGCTGCCGGGCTAGCGGGGGGAACAATGAGCAGTTCTTC. Translation: CASCRASGGNNEQFF.

This clone was seen once. This chain uses TRBV30 with TRBJ1-5; D is undetermined. Trimming pared 2 bases from V and 0 bases from J, leaving 5 bases between. The CDR3 runs to 13 residues. The germline V gene has CDR1 GTSNPN and CDR2 SVGIG (reference sequence). CDR3 sequence (DNA): TGTGCCTGGAGTACGGTTAGCAATCAGCCCCAGCATTTT. It encodes CAWSTVSNQPQHF.

The gene calls are TRBV12-5 and TRBJ1-5, with 9 bases fitting TRBD1. The trim removed 0 bases at V and 5 bases at J, leaving 5 bases unmatched. There are 16 residues in the CDR3. Germline V gene sequence: CDR1 LGHNT, CDR2 FRNRAP. The CDR3 sequence is CASGLVGTGRHQPQHF. CDR3 DNA: TGTGCTAGTGGTTTGGTGGGGACAGGGAGGCATCAGCCCCAGCATTTT.

The J gene is TRBJ2-7, the V gene TRBV6-6; weak D call: TRBD1 (6 bases). V was trimmed by 4 bases and J by 1 base, leaving 17 bases between them. CDR3 length equals 16 residues. Looked up from germline, CDR1 is MNHNY and CDR2 is SVGAGI (reference sequence). CDR3 sequence: CASSSAVPTGSYEQYF. The CDR3 nucleotides are TGTGCCAGCAGTTCCGCCGTCCCCACAGGGTCCTACGAGCAGTACTTC.